Below, 5 T cell receptor beta chains from the same sample are listed, as sequenced in a study of human T cells and chemical hapten exposure. Total RNA was isolated from whole blood that had not been fractionated. TCRdb re-called the 5' RACE reads through MiXCR, storing one row per CDR3 protein. Among 95,000 to 120,000 distinct CDR3 sequences, approximately 20% were seen once, and the ten largest hold around 2.7%. The receptors derive from a human donor in good health.

Many counts were recorded for this clonotype. The CDR3: CASLYLTLRRPPEQFF. CDR3 nucleotides: TGTGCCAGCCTATATCTCACCTTAAGGCGGCCCCCTGAGCAGTTCTTC. The chain couples TRBV6-1 to TRBJ2-1, with unresolved D. V lost 8 bases and J lost 9, with 26 bases in between. Germline values: CDR1 MNHNS, CDR2 SASEGT. CDR3 size: 16 residues.

This clonotype was found many times. The CDR3 coding sequence is TGTGCCAGCAGGACAGGGGGCTCTAATTCACCCCTCCACTTT. Translated: CASRTGGSNSPLHF. The V gene is TRBV27, the J gene TRBJ1-6; 10 bases are shared with TRBD1. The germline V gene has CDR1 MNHEY and CDR2 SMNVEV (reference sequence). V trimming: 6 bases; J trimming: 6 bases; junction bases outside the gene matches: 2. This CDR3 is built from 14 residues.

This chain connects TRBV5-1 to TRBJ1-2, with TRBD1 matching over 12 bases. The CDR3 consists of 15 residues. V was clipped by 4 bases and J by 8 bases; unmatched bases: 9. The germline CDR1 and CDR2 sequences are SGHRS and YFSETQ. The chain's CDR3 is CASSTGTGGRTGYTF. The CDR3 nucleotides are TGCGCCAGCAGCACTGGGACAGGGGGCAGGACAGGCTACACCTTC.

This clonotype was detected a few times. DNA of the CDR3: TGTGCCAGCAGCTTAGCCACCGGGTACACAGATACGCAGTATTTT. It specifies CASSLATGYTDTQYF. The chain couples TRBV7-2 to TRBJ2-3, with D hard to call. The germline V and J ends were trimmed by 0 bases and 2 bases, with 9 bases remaining between them. The CDR3 covers 15 residues. Per the germline V gene, CDR1 is SGHTA and CDR2 is FQGNSA.

This clonotype was counted only a few times. V is TRBV10-3 and J is TRBJ2-7; D is ambiguous. Trimming cost V 1 base and J 0 bases, with 13 bases left between them. This CDR3 region has 16 residues. Per germline, CDR1 ENHRY and CDR2 SYGVKD. The CDR3 region has the DNA TGTGCCATCAGTGAGTATATGCGGAGCCGCTCCTACGAGCAGTACTTC. It is translated as CAISEYMRSRSYEQYF.